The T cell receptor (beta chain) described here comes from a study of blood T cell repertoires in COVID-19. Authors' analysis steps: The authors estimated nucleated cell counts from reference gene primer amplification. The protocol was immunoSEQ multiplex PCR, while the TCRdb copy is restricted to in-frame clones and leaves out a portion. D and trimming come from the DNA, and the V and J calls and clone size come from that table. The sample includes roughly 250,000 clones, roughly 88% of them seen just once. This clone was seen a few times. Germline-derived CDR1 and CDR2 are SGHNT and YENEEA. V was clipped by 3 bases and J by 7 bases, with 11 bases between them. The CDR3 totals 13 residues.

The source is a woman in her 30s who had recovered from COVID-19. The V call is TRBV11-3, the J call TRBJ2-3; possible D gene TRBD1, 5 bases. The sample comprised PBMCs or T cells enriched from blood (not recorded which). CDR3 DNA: TGTGCCAGCAGCTTTGGGGCTCTCAATACGCAGTATTTT. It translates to CASSFGALNTQYF.